This TCR beta chain is from a study of OX40 agonist ivuxolimab in advanced cancers. Findings and caveats of the study: CD8+ T cells were the subset that, on average, had more expanded clones than CD4+.

Only in-frame clones appear in the TCRdb table, and some are missing; sequencing was by immunoSEQ multiplex PCR. The sample lists fewer than 70,000 clones; under 95% were seen once. The V segment lost 3 bases and the J segment 1 base; nucleotides outside the gene matches: 9. Germline V gives CDR1 SGHRS, CDR2 YFSETQ. The CDR3 has 16 amino acids. This clone occurred a few times. The antigen is undetermined. The specimen comprised CD4+ or CD8+ T cells sorted from blood, sampled in a trial of the OX40 agonist ivuxolimab. The origin of this receptor is an adult with an advanced solid tumor such as melanoma, head and neck, liver or kidney cancer. This chain links TRBV5-1 with TRBJ1-1, with 7 bases matching TRBD1. CDR3 coding DNA: TGCGCCAGCAGCTGGAAGACCGGGACAGAGAACACTGAAGCTTTCTTT. It codes for CASSWKTGTENTEAFF.